These T cell receptor beta chains were read from a single sample in a study of CD8 T cells in ankylosing spondylitis. TCRdb redid the calling of the 5' RACE reads with MiXCR, one entry per CDR3 protein. The table has fewer than 750,000 distinct CDR3 sequences, under 20% seen once; the top ten hold around a fifth. The material sequenced was blood, either unsorted or a sorted T cell fraction (not recorded which). The origin of the receptors is a male donor with ankylosing spondylitis. Each CDR3 is given with its conserved first and last residue. The order of the fields is D gene, J gene, V gene, clone size, CDR3 DNA, CDR3 protein. The D gene is left open where the match is weak. Size is stated for part of the rows, as once, few or many counts, or as a class when the clone is expanded.

D: .; J: TRBJ1-1; V: TRBV12-3/TRBV12-4; size: .; DNA: TGTGCCAGCAGTTTACACAGGGCAGTGAACACTGAAGCTTTCTTT; CDR3: CASSLHRAVNTEAFF
D: .; J: TRBJ1-6; V: TRBV27; size: .; DNA: TGTGCCAGCAGTATACAGGTTCTGAATTCACCCCTCCACTTT; CDR3: CASSIQVLNSPLHF
D: .; J: TRBJ1-1; V: TRBV18; size: few; DNA: TGTGCCAGCTCACGAGTTAAGGACCGAGGAGGGCCCCAGCCTGAAGCTTTCTTT; CDR3: CASSRVKDRGGPQPEAFF
D: .; J: TRBJ1-3; V: TRBV15; size: few; DNA: TGTGCCACCAGCAGAGTTGTGGGCTCTGGAAACACCATATATTTT; CDR3: CATSRVVGSGNTIYF
D: .; J: TRBJ1-6; V: TRBV16; size: few; DNA: TGTGCCAGCAGCCAATCGGAGCCAGGGACTAATTCACCCCTCCACTTT; CDR3: CASSQSEPGTNSPLHF
D: .; J: TRBJ2-5; V: TRBV5-5; size: few; DNA: TGTGCCAGCAGCTCGTCGAGGGGAGATGAAGAGACCCAGTACTTC; CDR3: CASSSSRGDEETQYF
D: .; J: TRBJ2-5; V: TRBV7-2; size: few; DNA: TGTGCCAGCAGCCGCCGGGCCAACGAGAGAAGGGAGACCCAGTACTTC; CDR3: CASSRRANERRETQYF
D: .; J: TRBJ2-7; V: TRBV7-8; size: .; DNA: TGTGCCAGCAGCTTAAAGTCGCAGTGGGGGTACGGGTCCTACGAGCAGTACTTC; CDR3: CASSLKSQWGYGSYEQYF
D: .; J: TRBJ1-6; V: TRBV29-1; size: few; DNA: TGCAGCGTTGGGGACGGCCCTAATTCACCCCTCCACTTT; CDR3: CSVGDGPNSPLHF
D: TRBD1; J: TRBJ1-1; V: TRBV12-3/TRBV12-4; size: many; DNA: TGTGCCAGCTCCTCATGGGGCCCGACAGGGGTGACTGAAGCTTTCTTT; CDR3: CASSSWGPTGVTEAFF
D: .; J: TRBJ1-1; V: TRBV7-8; size: few; DNA: TGTGCCAGCAGTACGACCGGGACCCAAAGGCTCACTGAAGCTTTCTTT; CDR3: CASSTTGTQRLTEAFF
D: .; J: TRBJ1-6; V: TRBV7-2; size: few; DNA: TGTGCCAGCAGCTTAGAGGGGACTCCCAATTCACCCCTCCACTTT; CDR3: CASSLEGTPNSPLHF
D: TRBD2; J: TRBJ2-1; V: TRBV11-1; size: .; DNA: TGTGCCAGCAGCAGCGGGGGGCACTCCTACAATGAGCAGTTCTTC; CDR3: CASSSGGHSYNEQFF
D: .; J: TRBJ1-1; V: TRBV4-3; size: many; DNA: TGCGCCAGCAGCCAAGGGGGGAAGGGGAACACTGAAGCTTTCTTT; CDR3: CASSQGGKGNTEAFF
D: .; J: TRBJ2-7; V: TRBV20-1; size: few; DNA: TGCAGTGCTAGAAACAGGGTCGAATACGAGCAGTACTTC; CDR3: CSARNRVEYEQYF
D: .; J: TRBJ2-7; V: TRBV20-1; size: .; DNA: TGCAGTGCTATGAGCCTAGCGAACTACTACGAGCAGTACTTC; CDR3: CSAMSLANYYEQYF
D: .; J: TRBJ1-1; V: TRBV4-1; size: few; DNA: TGCGCCAGCAGCCAAAAAAGGGGGAACACTGAAGCTTTCTTT; CDR3: CASSQKRGNTEAFF
D: TRBD2; J: TRBJ2-2; V: TRBV20-1; size: .; DNA: TGCAGTGCTGAGCCGGGACTAGCGGAAAATACCGGGGAGCTGTTTTTT; CDR3: CSAEPGLAENTGELFF
D: .; J: TRBJ1-5; V: TRBV18; size: few; DNA: TGTGCCAGCTCAGGGTCGAACAATCAGCCCCAGCATTTT; CDR3: CASSGSNNQPQHF
D: .; J: TRBJ1-6; V: TRBV20-1; size: few; DNA: TGCAGTGCTAGGTTCCCCGGGCGTAATTCACCCCTCCACTTT; CDR3: CSARFPGRNSPLHF
D: TRBD1; J: TRBJ1-2; V: TRBV9; size: few; DNA: TGTGCCAGCAGCGTAGCTTTTGGAGACAGGGGAAATGGCTACACCTTC; CDR3: CASSVAFGDRGNGYTF
D: TRBD1; J: TRBJ1-2; V: TRBV5-4; size: .; DNA: TGTGCCAGCAGCCCCCGACAGGGCGTGGGGGGCTACACCTTC; CDR3: CASSPRQGVGGYTF
D: TRBD2; J: TRBJ2-5; V: TRBV4-2; size: .; DNA: TGTGCCAGCAGCCAAGAGCGGGGGGGGTACGGGGAGACCCAGTACTTC; CDR3: CASSQERGGYGETQYF
D: .; J: TRBJ1-5; V: TRBV7-2; size: .; DNA: TGTGCCAGCAGCTTGGAGGGGAGTCCGCCCCAGCATTTT; CDR3: CASSLEGSPPQHF
D: .; J: TRBJ2-1; V: TRBV5-1; size: .; DNA: TGCGCCAGCAGCTTCAATACGCCGGGTGAGCAGTTCTTC; CDR3: CASSFNTPGEQFF
D: .; J: TRBJ2-1; V: TRBV20-1; size: few; DNA: TGCAGTGCTCCGGGACTCCAGGGGTTAGGGGTCTACAATGAGCAGTTCTTC; CDR3: CSAPGLQGLGVYNEQFF
D: .; J: TRBJ2-1; V: TRBV3-1; size: .; DNA: TGTGCCAGCAGCCAAGTTGATGGCTACAATGAGCAGTTCTTC; CDR3: CASSQVDGYNEQFF
D: TRBD1; J: TRBJ2-2; V: TRBV2; size: .; DNA: TGTGCCAGCAGTGAAGGGACAGGGGAGTACACCGGGGAGCTGTTTTTT; CDR3: CASSEGTGEYTGELFF
D: .; J: TRBJ1-1; V: TRBV4-1; size: few; DNA: TGCGCCAGCAGCCAAGAACAATCCAGACCGAACACTGAAGCTTTCTTT; CDR3: CASSQEQSRPNTEAFF
D: .; J: TRBJ1-5; V: TRBV20-1; size: few; DNA: TGCAGTGCTAGAGATCGGCGGGGCCAGAATCAGCCCCAGCATTTT; CDR3: CSARDRRGQNQPQHF
D: .; J: TRBJ2-3; V: TRBV2; size: few; DNA: TGTGCCAGCACCTCGCAGGGGAAAGATACGCAGTATTTT; CDR3: CASTSQGKDTQYF
D: .; J: TRBJ2-3; V: TRBV4-1; size: few; DNA: TGCGCCAGCAGTCCGAGGGACATCGACACAGATACGCAGTATTTT; CDR3: CASSPRDIDTDTQYF
D: .; J: TRBJ1-2; V: TRBV7-2; size: .; DNA: TGTGCCAGCAGCCCCCCCGGAGGCCTCCGGCGGGACTATGGCTACACCTTC; CDR3: CASSPPGGLRRDYGYTF
D: .; J: TRBJ2-5; V: TRBV4-3; size: .; DNA: TGCGCCAGCAGCCAAACACTGTACCAAGAGACCCAGTACTTC; CDR3: CASSQTLYQETQYF
D: TRBD2; J: TRBJ2-3; V: TRBV20-1; size: .; DNA: TGCAGTGCTAGAGAGCTAGCGGGGCCGGGAGATACGCAGTATTTT; CDR3: CSARELAGPGDTQYF
D: .; J: TRBJ1-4; V: TRBV4-3; size: .; DNA: TGCGCCAGCAGCCAAGATTTAACGCGAGGTGAAAAACTGTTTTTT; CDR3: CASSQDLTRGEKLFF
D: TRBD2; J: TRBJ2-3; V: TRBV20-1; size: few; DNA: TGCAGTGCGCCACGTAGCGGGGCCACAGATACGCAGTATTTT; CDR3: CSAPRSGATDTQYF
D: .; J: TRBJ1-2; V: TRBV12-3/TRBV12-4; size: few; DNA: TGTGCCAGCACCCGGGGAGGCTATGGCTACACCTTC; CDR3: CASTRGGYGYTF
D: .; J: TRBJ1-2; V: TRBV5-5; size: few; DNA: TGTGCCAGCAGCTTGTGGGACACTGATAACTATGGCTACACCTTC; CDR3: CASSLWDTDNYGYTF
D: .; J: TRBJ2-7; V: TRBV7-6; size: many; DNA: TGTGCCAGCAGCTTAGACGGGCTGAAGTACGAGCAGTACTTC; CDR3: CASSLDGLKYEQYF
D: .; J: TRBJ1-5; V: TRBV19; size: once; DNA: TGTGCCAGTAGTCGGGAACTTAGCAATCAGCCCCAGCATTTT; CDR3: CASSRELSNQPQHF
D: .; J: TRBJ2-7; V: TRBV3-1; size: .; DNA: TGTGCCATATCCAAGGGGGGCGGTGGTTACGAGCAGTACTTC; CDR3: CAISKGGGGYEQYF
D: TRBD1; J: TRBJ2-7; V: TRBV4-2; size: .; DNA: TGTGCCAGCAGCCGCGGACAGGGCGGGACCTCCTACGAGCAGTACTTC; CDR3: CASSRGQGGTSYEQYF
D: .; J: TRBJ1-1; V: TRBV18; size: .; DNA: TGTGCCAGCTCATCAGGACAGTCGGTTGAAGCTTTCTTT; CDR3: CASSSGQSVEAFF
D: TRBD2; J: TRBJ2-3; V: TRBV13; size: few; DNA: TGTGCCAGCAGCGATCGGACTAGGGGCACAGATACGCAGTATTTT; CDR3: CASSDRTRGTDTQYF
D: .; J: TRBJ2-2; V: TRBV11-2; size: .; DNA: TGTGCCAGCAGCTTAGATTGGTTAGTGAACACCGGGGAGCTGTTTTTT; CDR3: CASSLDWLVNTGELFF
D: .; J: TRBJ2-1; V: TRBV5-1; size: .; DNA: TGCGCCAGCAGCCCTGGGGGTGACGGGGGGCCCCCCTACAATGAGCAGTTCTTC; CDR3: CASSPGGDGGPPYNEQFF
D: TRBD1; J: TRBJ1-2; V: TRBV2; size: few; DNA: TGTGCCAGCAGCCGGACAGGCCCCCCCGTCTATGGCTACACCTTC; CDR3: CASSRTGPPVYGYTF
D: .; J: TRBJ1-1; V: TRBV5-1; size: .; DNA: TGCGCCAGCAGCTCTGATGCGATGTCGAACACTGAAGCTTTCTTT; CDR3: CASSSDAMSNTEAFF
D: .; J: TRBJ2-1; V: TRBV30; size: .; DNA: TGTGCCTGGAGTGTACTTGGAGTAGCGGAGAACTACAATGAGCAGTTCTTC; CDR3: CAWSVLGVAENYNEQFF
D: TRBD1; J: TRBJ1-1; V: TRBV2; size: few; DNA: TGTGCCAGCAGCTACAGGGACAGTGAAGCTTTCTTT; CDR3: CASSYRDSEAFF
D: .; J: TRBJ2-7; V: TRBV12-5; size: few; DNA: TGTGCTAGTGCCCTGGGGATGAGGTCCTACGAGCAGTACTTC; CDR3: CASALGMRSYEQYF
D: TRBD1; J: TRBJ1-2; V: TRBV6-1; size: few; DNA: TGTGCCAGCAGTGAAACAGGGGGTATTTCCGTGGACTATGGCTACACCTTC; CDR3: CASSETGGISVDYGYTF
D: .; J: TRBJ1-2; V: TRBV7-2; size: .; DNA: TGTGCCAGCAAGGGAGTACTCAGTTATGGCTACACCTTC; CDR3: CASKGVLSYGYTF
D: .; J: TRBJ2-3; V: TRBV20-1; size: .; DNA: TGCAGTGCTAGTTGGGCAGGGAGTCGCACAGATACGCAGTATTTT; CDR3: CSASWAGSRTDTQYF
D: TRBD2; J: TRBJ2-5; V: TRBV4-1; size: .; DNA: TGCGCCAGCAGCCAAGTGACTAGCGGGGGACAAGAGACCCAGTACTTC; CDR3: CASSQVTSGGQETQYF
D: .; J: TRBJ2-1; V: TRBV5-6; size: .; DNA: TGTGCCAGCAGCCCCATAATGGGCGATGAGCAGTTCTTC; CDR3: CASSPIMGDEQFF
D: .; J: TRBJ2-7; V: TRBV6-2/TRBV6-3; size: .; DNA: TGTGCCAGCAGTACCTCCGTTTTGCTCTCCTACGAGCAGTACTTC; CDR3: CASSTSVLLSYEQYF